This is a list of T cell receptor beta chains from one sample in a study of T cells expressing NK-cell markers. TCRdb re-called the 5' RACE reads and catalogs CDR3 proteins one per entry, DNA excluded. In total, the table holds 120,000 to 150,000 distinct CDR3 sequences. Sample: blood T cells: a sorted CD56 or NKG2C T cell subset, CD4+ or CD8+ T cells, or bulk PBMC T cells (not recorded which). These receptors were obtained from a man aged 18 to 30 in good health. Each CDR3 is given with its conserved first and last residue.

CDR3 length,J gene,V gene,CDR3 protein
16,TRBJ2-4,TRBV4-1,CASSQERGLAKNIQYF
15,TRBJ2-1,TRBV12-3/TRBV12-4,CASSPGGYSYNEQFF
12,TRBJ2-1,TRBV7-9,CASSLGTNEQFF
13,TRBJ1-5,TRBV28,CASQNGHGQPQHF
15,TRBJ2-7,TRBV3-1,CASSQGRLGTYEQYF
15,TRBJ2-5,TRBV12-2,CASRLALDPQETQYF
17,TRBJ2-5,TRBV12-3/TRBV12-4,CASSFGDGQGRQETQYF
12,TRBJ1-2,TRBV29-1,CSAETGFGGYTF
14,TRBJ2-1,TRBV13,CASSSYGSSNEQFF
14,TRBJ1-2,TRBV3-1,CASSQGALNYGYTF
14,TRBJ2-7,TRBV7-9,CASSQGGQNYEQYF
13,TRBJ1-2,TRBV7-9,CASSQRGEAGYTF
12,TRBJ1-6,TRBV12-3/TRBV12-4,CASSYPNSPLHF
12,TRBJ2-1,TRBV29-1,CSVLGGDNEQFF
15,TRBJ2-1,TRBV20-1,CSANRPQKGYNEQFF
14,TRBJ2-1,TRBV27,CASSYTSELDEQFF
12,TRBJ2-1,TRBV12-3/TRBV12-4,CASIGGNNEQFF
15,TRBJ2-3,TRBV6-5,CASSYGTDLADTQYF
16,TRBJ2-2,TRBV2,CASSEAGPFNTGELFF
14,TRBJ2-5,TRBV12-3/TRBV12-4,CATGGTSGQETQYF
14,TRBJ1-3,TRBV29-1,CSVIQGSLGNTIYF
13,TRBJ2-5,TRBV4-2,CASSQGGAETQYF
14,TRBJ2-5,TRBV7-9,CASIVGEGWETQYF
13,TRBJ2-1,TRBV4-1,CASSQAFDNEQFF
18,TRBJ1-5,TRBV5-1,CATPPGPQGGNSNQPQHF
14,TRBJ1-1,TRBV5-5,CASSLLGRPDEAFF
18,TRBJ1-1,TRBV10-1,CASSEEAIGRIGRTEAFF
12,TRBJ1-6,TRBV7-9,CASSPRGSPLHF
16,TRBJ2-3,TRBV4-1,CASSQVIGVVSDTQYF
17,TRBJ1-2,TRBV12-3/TRBV12-4,CASSLGQGIRGSYGYTF
15,TRBJ2-4,TRBV25-1,CASRGSSGTKNIQYF
16,TRBJ2-1,TRBV4-3,CASSQGPELDYNEQFF
15,TRBJ1-5,TRBV20-1,CSARDRGISYQPQHF
16,TRBJ1-5,TRBV12-3/TRBV12-4,CASSFEGRRSNQPQHF
15,TRBJ1-6,TRBV5-1,CASSLSGQGNSPLHF
15,TRBJ1-4,TRBV5-1,CASSPNPFANEKLFF
15,TRBJ2-5,TRBV6-1,CASIGGRTAPETQYF
15,TRBJ2-5,TRBV6-5,CASSYIQPGEETQYF
15,TRBJ2-2,TRBV4-1,CASSQGTHNTGELFF
15,TRBJ1-3,TRBV18,CASSPGGAAGNTIYF
15,TRBJ2-7,TRBV18,CASSLGATKDVGQYF
15,TRBJ2-5,TRBV4-2,CASSHLPGQQETQYF
16,TRBJ2-5,TRBV11-2,CASSLTRDYKQETQYF
17,TRBJ2-3,TRBV10-3,CAISATGTSGNGDTQYF
15,TRBJ2-1,TRBV6-5,CASSPGGPSYNEQFF
14,TRBJ1-1,TRBV6-1,CASSPKEVGTEAFF
13,TRBJ2-1,TRBV14,CASSQYFYNEQFF
16,TRBJ2-1,TRBV11-2,CASSARTSGTHNEQFF
12,TRBJ2-1,TRBV20-1,CSIGGTANEQFF
14,TRBJ2-5,TRBV7-8,CATQWETQEETQYF
19,TRBJ1-1,TRBV9,CASSVAPGQGTGMNTEAFF
15,TRBJ2-1,TRBV5-1,CASTPAGTRDNEQFF
14,TRBJ1-1,TRBV4-1,CASSQGARGTEAFF
15,TRBJ2-2,TRBV7-9,CASSGPGLAAGELFF
13,TRBJ1-2,TRBV9,CASSDDTTYGYTF
15,TRBJ2-4,TRBV28,CASSPLQGVKDIQYF
13,TRBJ2-5,TRBV19,CASTPGTKETQYF
15,TRBJ2-3,TRBV3-1,CASSQGLADTDTQYF
14,TRBJ1-2,TRBV10-3,CAISEAGLNYGYTF